The rows below give T cell receptor beta chains drawn from one sample of a study of T-cell memory formation after mild COVID-19. A single record per CDR3 protein comes from TCRdb applying MiXCR to the 5' RACE reads. The table has hundreds of thousands of distinct CDR3 sequences, 15% to 20% seen once. Source material: PBMCs or a T cell subset sorted from them (not recorded which). These receptors all come from an adult woman who had mild COVID-19 (a few samples of this study predate the infection). Cell type and time point are not known. The CDR3 runs from the conserved cysteine through the conserved F or W. D genes are given only for firm matches. Clone size is shown for a subset of rows, as once, few, many or a class of expanded clone.

clone_size	d_call	v_call	j_call	cdr3_aa	cdr3_nt
few	TRBD1	TRBV5-1	TRBJ1-1	CASSRGRQGPNTEAFF	TGCGCCAGCAGCCGCGGCCGACAGGGACCGAACACTGAAGCTTTCTTT
NA	NA	TRBV7-9	TRBJ2-1	CASSPSEAYNEQFF	TGTGCCAGCAGCCCCTCGGAGGCCTACAATGAGCAGTTCTTC
few	TRBD1	TRBV10-3	TRBJ1-2	CAISERTGAGYTF	TGTGCCATCAGTGAACGGACAGGGGCGGGCTACACCTTC
many	NA	TRBV7-7	TRBJ2-3	CASSKGTDRTDTQYF	TGTGCTAGCAGCAAAGGGACGGACCGCACAGATACGCAGTATTTT
few	NA	TRBV6-6	TRBJ2-7	CASTSGPQIYEQYF	TGTGCCAGCACGTCAGGCCCTCAGATCTACGAGCAGTACTTC
NA	NA	TRBV5-1	TRBJ2-7	CASSWPTDRSKVEQYF	TGCGCCAGCAGCTGGCCCACTGACAGGAGCAAGGTTGAGCAGTACTTC
NA	NA	TRBV7-6	TRBJ2-6	CASSPRRTDPSGANVLTF	TGTGCCAGCAGCCCCCGGCGAACGGACCCCTCTGGGGCCAACGTCCTGACTTTC
NA	NA	TRBV9	TRBJ2-2	CASRPHQGLNTGELFF	TGTGCCAGCAGACCCCACCAGGGGCTGAACACCGGGGAGCTGTTTTTT
NA	NA	TRBV15	TRBJ2-7	CATSRDEVDEQYF	TGTGCCACCAGCAGAGATGAGGTGGACGAGCAGTACTTC
few	TRBD1	TRBV12-3/TRBV12-4	TRBJ2-4	CASSPQGQGLAKNIQYF	TGTGCCAGCAGCCCCCAGGGACAGGGGTTAGCCAAAAACATTCAGTACTTC
NA	NA	TRBV15	TRBJ2-6	CATSRDQDSGANVLTF	TGTGCCACCAGCAGAGATCAGGACTCTGGGGCCAACGTCCTGACTTTC
NA	TRBD1	TRBV7-9	TRBJ1-4	CASSPYRGRPSNEKLFF	TGTGCCAGCAGCCCATACAGGGGGAGACCTTCTAATGAAAAACTGTTTTTT
few	NA	TRBV30	TRBJ2-7	CAWSVLSGVHEQYF	TGTGCCTGGAGTGTACTATCGGGGGTCCACGAGCAGTACTTC
few	NA	TRBV5-1	TRBJ1-2	CASSLRGGRGYTF	TGCGCCAGCAGCCTGAGGGGGGGCCGTGGCTACACCTTC
NA	NA	TRBV12-3/TRBV12-4	TRBJ2-1	CASSPRTADEQFF	TGTGCCAGCAGTCCGAGGACCGCAGATGAGCAGTTCTTC
NA	TRBD1	TRBV4-1	TRBJ1-1	CASSQRQGSSTEAFF	TGCGCCAGCAGCCAGCGACAGGGATCGAGCACTGAAGCTTTCTTT
NA	NA	TRBV12-3/TRBV12-4	TRBJ1-1	CASRPVSLSTEAFF	TGTGCCAGCAGACCCGTTAGCTTGAGCACTGAAGCTTTCTTT
NA	TRBD2	TRBV7-8	TRBJ2-7	CASSPLRGLAGGEQYF	TGTGCCAGCAGCCCCCTTCGGGGACTAGCGGGAGGTGAGCAGTACTTC
few	NA	TRBV25-1	TRBJ2-5	CASSDIRQETQYF	TGTGCCAGCAGTGACATACGACAAGAGACCCAGTACTTC
few	NA	TRBV12-5	TRBJ1-1	CASGLRVLGTEAFF	TGTGCTAGTGGCCTCAGGGTTTTGGGCACTGAAGCTTTCTTT
few	TRBD2	TRBV2	TRBJ2-7	CASNLLAGGVYEQYF	TGTGCCAGCAACTTACTAGCGGGAGGGGTCTACGAGCAGTACTTC
few	TRBD1	TRBV7-2	TRBJ1-5	CASSLARTGPYSNQPQHF	TGTGCCAGCAGCTTAGCGAGGACAGGGCCCTATAGCAATCAGCCCCAGCATTTT
many	NA	TRBV7-6	TRBJ2-7	CASSLALGREQYF	TGTGCCAGCAGCTTAGCCCTCGGCCGCGAGCAGTACTTC
NA	NA	TRBV7-6	TRBJ1-2	CASSREGNGYTF	TGTGCCAGCAGCCGTGAGGGTAATGGCTACACCTTC
NA	NA	TRBV11-1	TRBJ2-1	CASSSQIRGPLAFF	TGTGCCAGCAGCTCCCAAATTCGGGGACCCCTTGCGTTCTTC
NA	NA	TRBV12-3/TRBV12-4	TRBJ2-1	CASSRGISSFF	TGTGCCAGCAGTCGAGGTATTTCATCATTCTTC
few	NA	TRBV6-5	TRBJ2-1	CASSYSMPGFTTYNEQFF	TGTGCCAGCAGTTACTCGATGCCGGGATTTACTACCTACAATGAGCAGTTCTTC
many	NA	TRBV5-1	TRBJ2-1	CASSLEVQAEQFF	TGCGCCAGCAGCTTGGAGGTGCAGGCTGAGCAGTTCTTC
few	NA	TRBV5-6	TRBJ2-7	CASSLDSRDLPIYEQYF	TGTGCCAGCAGCTTGGATAGCCGGGACTTACCTATTTACGAGCAGTACTTC
NA	NA	TRBV19	TRBJ1-1	CASSGVSRNTEAFF	TGTGCCAGTAGTGGAGTCTCTAGGAACACTGAAGCTTTCTTT
few	TRBD1	TRBV27	TRBJ2-7	CATRDRAYEQYF	TGTGCCACTCGGGACAGAGCCTACGAGCAGTACTTC
few	NA	TRBV7-6	TRBJ1-1	CASSLVERSPTEAFF	TGTGCCAGCAGCTTAGTCGAGCGCAGCCCCACTGAAGCTTTCTTT
NA	NA	TRBV5-1	TRBJ2-3	CASSLEVGGHDTQYF	TGCGCCAGCAGCTTGGAGGTGGGGGGGCATGATACGCAGTATTTT
many	TRBD1	TRBV7-6	TRBJ2-7	CASSLESAGGHEQYF	TGTGCCAGCAGCTTAGAAAGTGCAGGGGGCCACGAGCAGTACTTC
few	TRBD1	TRBV5-1	TRBJ2-7	CASSSGQETSYEQYF	TGCGCCAGCAGCTCTGGACAGGAAACCTCCTACGAGCAGTACTTC